A selection of T cell receptor beta chains follows, all from one sample in a study of CD8+CD57+ T cells in acquired aplastic anemia. MiXCR, run by TCRdb on the reads, gives a single entry per CDR3 protein. The sample has some 410,000 distinct CDR3 sequences; 65% to 80% are singletons. Source material: sorted CD4+, CD8+, or CD8+CD57+ T cells (not recorded which) from PBMCs. The source of these receptors is a human donor in good health, serving as a control. CDR3s include the opening cysteine and the closing phenylalanine or tryptophan. A D gene is named only where the DNA matches it firmly. Some rows mark clone size as missing; the rest say once, few, many or name a class of expanded clone.

clone size	D gene	V gene	J gene	CDR3 protein	CDR3 DNA
-	TRBD1	TRBV7-2	TRBJ1-5	CASTQGGSTNSQHF	TGTGCCAGCACCCAGGGGGGGAGCACTAACTCTCAGCATTTT
few	-	TRBV30	TRBJ1-2	CAWTQHHTNYGYTF	TGTGCCTGGACCCAACACCATACTAACTATGGCTACACCTTC
-	-	TRBV7-8	TRBJ2-1	CASIRLEARLEQLF	TGTGCCAGCATCAGACTGGAGGCGCGACTAGAGCAGTTGTTC
many	TRBD1	TRBV19	TRBJ2-4	CASTQTGGDKNIQYF	TGTGCCAGTACTCAGACAGGGGGGGACAAAAACATTCAGTACTTC
many	-	TRBV9	TRBJ2-5	CASSVVDGLGETQYF	TGTGCCAGCAGCGTAGTAGATGGCTTGGGGGAGACCCAGTACTTC
many	TRBD1	TRBV12-3/TRBV12-4	TRBJ2-7	CASSFTGGLSYEQYF	TGTGCCAGCAGTTTTACAGGGGGACTTTCCTACGAGCAGTACTTC
-	TRBD2	TRBV7-2	TRBJ2-3	CASSQEGGESTDTQYF	TGTGCCAGCAGCCAGGAGGGAGGGGAAAGCACAGATACTCAGTATTTT
many	TRBD1	TRBV5-8	TRBJ2-1	CASSFTSGWDRGLNEQFF	TGTGCCAGCAGCTTTACTTCGGGCTGGGACAGGGGACTCAATGAGCAGTTCTTC
many	-	TRBV9	TRBJ1-6	CASSVRGGYNSPLHF	TGTGCCAGCAGCGTACGCGGGGGGTATAATTCACCCCTCCACTTT
-	-	TRBV9	TRBJ1-1	CASSVDPQGKSEAFF	TGTGCCAGCAGCGTAGATCCTCAGGGAAAATCTGAGGCTTTCTTT
-	TRBD2	TRBV7-9	TRBJ2-5	CASGNSGWETQYF	TGTGCCAGCGGGAATAGCGGGTGGGAGACCCAGTACTTC
-	-	TRBV24-1	TRBJ1-2	CATSDPKESPGYTF	TGTGCCACCAGTGACCCCAAGGAAAGTCCTGGCTACACCTTC
-	-	TRBV19	TRBJ2-3	CASMGRERADTQYF	TGTGCCAGTATGGGTAGGGAAAGAGCAGATACGCAGTATTTT
-	-	TRBV5-1	TRBJ1-6	CASSPQGRGNSPLHF	TGCGCCAGCAGCCCCCAAGGACGCGGGAATTCACCCCTCCACTTT
-	-	TRBV25-1	TRBJ2-6	CASSDLGAGANVLTF	TGTGCCAGCAGTGACCTAGGGGCTGGGGCCAACGTCCTGACTTTC
-	TRBD1	TRBV27	TRBJ2-4	CASSSTGMLLPGEAKNIQYF	TGTGCCAGCAGTTCGACAGGGATGCTTCTCCCTGGGGAAGCCAAAAACATTCAGTACTTC
-	-	TRBV11-2	TRBJ1-1	CASTISAENTEAFF	TGTGCCAGCACCATTTCAGCGGAGAACACTGAAGCTTTCTTT
-	-	TRBV7-2	TRBJ1-3	CASSQVPRKGNTIYF	TGCGCCAGCAGCCAAGTCCCGCGAAAGGGAAACACCATATATTTT
-	TRBD2	TRBV12-3/TRBV12-4	TRBJ2-2	CASRYLGGSNTGELFF	TGTGCCAGCAGGTATCTGGGGGGGTCGAACACCGGGGAGCTGTTTTTT
once	-	TRBV9	TRBJ1-6	CATRTVYGSPLHF	TGTGCCACGAGGACAGTCTATGGTTCACCCCTCCACTTT